This TCR beta chain was identified in a study of blood T cell repertoires in COVID-19. TCRdb's table, derived via immunoSEQ multiplex PCR, lists solely in-frame clones and lacks some. The profile covers about 71,000 clones, with roughly 86% appearing a single time and approximately 7.2% taken by the ten largest. The source material was peripheral blood. The receptor was derived from a man in his fifties with active COVID-19.

The CDR3 DNA is TGTGCCACCAGCAGAGAGGGCGGAACCGGGACTGGCACCTACAATGAGCAGTTCTTC. Translated, it gives CATSREGGTGTGTYNEQFF. The chain couples TRBV15 to TRBJ2-1; D is perhaps TRBD2 (6 bases). This CDR3 has 19 amino acids. The V gene lost 0 bases and the J gene lost 2 bases, with 20 bases spanning the gap. The germline gives CDR1 LNHNV, CDR2 YYDKDF (reference sequence).